This TCR beta chain is from a study of molecular identifiers for immune sequencing clone quantification (dated by TCRdb to the late 2010s). Regarding the complete study: For a replicate experiment, RNA from 20,000 or 100,000 naive CD8 T cells was divided into five aliquots, and four of the five aliquots were sequenced. CD8 T cells were used in a methods study to benchmark molecular-identifier clustering-based TCR repertoire sequencing (MIDCIRS) and TCR RNA copy counting.

Libraries of naive CD8 T cells were built from around 18,000 to 910,000 sorted cells, with 10%, 30% or 50% of the purified RNA used. On a BD FACSAria II, naive CD8 T cells were FACS-sorted as CD8+CD4-CCR7+CD45RA+ and collected into RLT Plus buffer. Nine to eleven TCR copies' worth of Jurkat RNA were spiked into roughly 17,000-1,100,000 naive CD8 T cell samples to test detection sensitivity. CD8 T cells were enriched with RosetteSep CD8+ T Cell Enrichment Cocktail and Ficoll-Paque, followed by ACK red cell lysis. Summary of the overall study and its limitations: Modeling gave about 3.2 recovered TCR RNA copies per cell versus around 10 by digital PCR, implying about 30% capture efficiency. Even against a background of one million naive CD8 T cells, spiked-in Jurkat TCR RNA amounting to a single cell's worth was reported to be detectable. Spiked-in Jurkat TCR RNA (around eleven copies' worth), which is not part of the donor repertoire, was contained in the naive libraries. In CMV-specific effector cells, over 98% of molecules were held by clones above 20 RNA copies, whereas under 1% of molecules were held by such clones in naive cells. When barcode sub-clustering was not used, chimeric consensus sequences inflated TCR diversity, with chimeras reaching as high as 47%. Highly expanded clone sizes could be underestimated because identical TCR molecules may share a barcode.

V is trimmed back by 5 bases and J by 2 bases, and the junction contains 9 bases that no gene match accounts for. The germline V gene encodes CDR1 SGHAT and CDR2 FQNNGV. The CDR3, from cysteine to phenylalanine, totals 16 residues. Just the 48-base CDR3 DNA is kept, in frame starting at base 1. The library was produced with PCR. The sample was run on a NextSeq 500. Bulk TCR libraries were prepared as previously described, using TCR primers listed in Table S5. Purification of total RNA was performed with the Qiagen AllPrep DNA/RNA kit. Before analysis, reads from multiple sequencing runs of one library were combined. Under the source paper's analysis protocol: Reads were retained only if their TCR constant sequence matched exactly, and those retained reads were trimmed to 150 nt and grouped according to their 12-nt molecular barcodes. Reads inside each barcode group were sub-clustered using a 15% Levenshtein threshold, and a quality-weighted consensus sequence was constructed for each RNA molecule. Non-functional sequences were excluded, and lower-count sequences lying one edit away from another sequence were also excluded. Barcode sub-clusters with fewer than 20% of the maximum read count were removed, based on fitting two negative binomial distributions. TCRdb reworked the public reads: Q25 trimming with fastp, MiXCR clone assembly, productive beta chains retained. Rows with one shared CDR3 protein collapse into an entry with the most common genes and DNA. The V and J calls and clone size come from TCRdb's table, not from the authors' own analysis. For this sample there are about 510,000 distinct CDR3 sequences; roughly 24% appear just once. The ten largest account for 0.76% of the sample.

As regards this clonotype: The specificity of this receptor is unknown. No base quality information exists; no much larger clone differs at one position.

This clonotype was obtained from a human donor in good health. Some libraries in this study had Jurkat cell RNA spiked in. The specimen was naive CD8+ T cells from blood, with Jurkat cell RNA spiked in. The cell subset or site label, as the study defines it: FACS-sorted CD8+CD4-CCR7+CD45RA+ naive T cells. The sequence joins TRBV11-2 to TRBJ2-1, with TRBD1 identical over 7 junction bases. At the DNA level, the sequence is TGTGCCAGCAGCCTTACGGGCAGGGGGACCTACAATGAGCAGTTCTTC. The encoded protein is CASSLTGRGTYNEQFF. With the portions outside the CDR3 filled from the reference TRBV11-2 and TRBJ2-1 genes, the complete variable region becomes EAGVAQSPRYKIIEKRQSVAFWCNPISGHATLYWYQQILGQGPKLLIQFQNNGVVDDSQLPKDRFSAERLKGVDSTLKIQPAKLEDSAVYLCASSLTGRGTYNEQFFGPGTRLTVL.